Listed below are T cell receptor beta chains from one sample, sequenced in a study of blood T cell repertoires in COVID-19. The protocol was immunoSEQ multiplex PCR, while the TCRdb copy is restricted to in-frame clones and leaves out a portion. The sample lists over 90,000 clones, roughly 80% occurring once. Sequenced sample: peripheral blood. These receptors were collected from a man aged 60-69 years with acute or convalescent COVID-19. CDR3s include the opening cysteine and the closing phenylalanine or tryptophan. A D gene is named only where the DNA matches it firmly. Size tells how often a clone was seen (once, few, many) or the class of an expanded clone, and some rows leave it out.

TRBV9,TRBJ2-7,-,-,CASSARQDPYEQYF,TGTGCCAGCAGCGCTAGACAGGATCCCTACGAGCAGTACTTC
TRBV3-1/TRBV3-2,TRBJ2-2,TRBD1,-,CASSRRTGTGELFF,TGTGCCAGCAGCCGGAGGACAGGCACCGGGGAGCTGTTTTTT
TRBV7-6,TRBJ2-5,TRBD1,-,CASSLLAGQGWGTQYF,TGTGCCAGCAGCTTATTGGCGGGACAGGGGTGGGGGACCCAGTACTTC
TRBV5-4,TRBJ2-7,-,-,CASSLYSEQYF,TGTGCCAGCAGCTTGTATAGCGAGCAGTACTTC
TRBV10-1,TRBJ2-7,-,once,CASSRGLFYEQYF,TGCGCCAGCAGTCGGGGGTTGTTCTACGAGCAGTACTTC
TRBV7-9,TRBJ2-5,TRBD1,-,CASSLVFGTGVGETQYF,TGTGCCAGCAGCTTAGTATTTGGAACAGGGGTGGGAGAGACCCAGTACTTC
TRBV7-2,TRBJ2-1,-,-,CASSLEPPTRINEQFF,TGTGCCAGCAGCTTAGAACCCCCAACAAGAATCAATGAGCAGTTCTTC
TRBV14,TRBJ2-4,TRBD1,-,CASGSGTERHLAKNIQYF,TGTGCCAGCGGTTCCGGGACAGAGCGGCATCTAGCCAAAAACATTCAGTACTTC
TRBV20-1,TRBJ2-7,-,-,CSAWYGEQYF,TGCAGTGCGTGGTACGGCGAGCAGTACTTC
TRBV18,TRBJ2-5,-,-,CASSPPRDPQETQYF,TGTGCCAGCTCACCGCCCCGGGATCCCCAAGAGACCCAGTACTTC
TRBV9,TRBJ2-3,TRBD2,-,CASSVGAGSGSPDTQYF,TGTGCCAGCAGCGTAGGGGCGGGCAGCGGGAGCCCAGATACGCAGTATTTT
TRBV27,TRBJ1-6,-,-,CASSLNWQGNSPLHF,TGTGCCAGCAGTTTAAATTGGCAGGGGAATTCACCCCTCCACTTT
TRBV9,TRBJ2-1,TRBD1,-,CASSSWTGAYNEQFF,TGTGCCAGCAGCTCATGGACAGGCGCCTACAATGAGCAGTTCTTC
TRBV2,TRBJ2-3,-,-,CASSESSPSSTDTQYF,TGTGCCAGCAGTGAGTCTAGCCCCTCTAGCACAGATACGCAGTATTTT
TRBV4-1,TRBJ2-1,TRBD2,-,CASSQEGLAGVPSYNEQFF,TGCGCCAGCAGCCAAGAAGGGCTAGCGGGAGTCCCTTCCTACAATGAGCAGTTCTTC
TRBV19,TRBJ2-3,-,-,CASSWSVSTDTQYF,TGTGCCAGTAGTTGGTCGGTCAGCACAGATACGCAGTATTTT
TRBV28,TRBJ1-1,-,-,CASSFQEWDILRRAEAFF,TGTGCCAGCAGTTTCCAGGAGTGGGACATTCTACGAAGGGCTGAAGCTTTCTTT
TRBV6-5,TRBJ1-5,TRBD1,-,CASRGTAWGNQPQHF,TGTGCCAGCAGGGGGACAGCGTGGGGCAATCAGCCCCAGCATTTT
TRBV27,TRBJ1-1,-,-,CASSLSRGATEAFF,TGTGCCAGCAGTTTGTCCAGGGGTGCCACTGAAGCTTTCTTT
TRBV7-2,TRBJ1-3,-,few,CASSFDSSGNTIYF,TGTGCCAGCAGCTTTGACAGCTCTGGAAACACCATATATTTT
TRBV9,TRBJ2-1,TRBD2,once,CASSPWTSGGQYNEQFF,TGTGCCAGCAGCCCATGGACTAGCGGGGGGCAGTACAATGAGCAGTTCTTC
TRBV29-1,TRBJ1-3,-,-,CSVEANSGNTIYF,TGCAGCGTTGAGGCCAACTCTGGAAACACCATATATTTT
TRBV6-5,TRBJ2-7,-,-,CASSSTGRSYEQYF,TGTGCCAGCAGTTCGACAGGTAGATCCTACGAGCAGTACTTC
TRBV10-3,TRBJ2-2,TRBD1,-,CAITSSGGSNTGELFF,TGTGCCATCACATCATCAGGGGGTTCGAACACCGGGGAGCTGTTTTTT
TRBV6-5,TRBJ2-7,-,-,CASSYGRFSGEQYF,TGTGCCAGCAGTTACGGCCGATTCTCTGGCGAGCAGTACTTC
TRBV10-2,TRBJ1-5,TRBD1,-,CASRTGTGTAQHF,TGCGCCAGCAGAACCGGGACAGGGACGGCCCAGCATTTT
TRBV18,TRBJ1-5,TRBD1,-,CASSLGQGFGQPQHF,TGTGCCAGCTCACTTGGACAGGGGTTCGGACAGCCCCAGCATTTT
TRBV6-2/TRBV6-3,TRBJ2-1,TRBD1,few,CASSYSSPGTGGTSYNEQFF,TGTGCCAGCAGTTACTCGTCTCCCGGGACAGGGGGGACTTCCTACAATGAGCAGTTCTTC
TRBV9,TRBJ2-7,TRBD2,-,CASSVAPRGGFYEQYF,TGTGCCAGCAGCGTAGCTCCCCGCGGGGGGTTCTACGAGCAGTACTTC
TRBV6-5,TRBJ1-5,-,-,CASREREGNQPQHF,TGTGCCAGCCGAGAACGGGAGGGCAATCAGCCCCAGCATTTT
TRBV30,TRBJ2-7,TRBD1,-,CAWNGQGLSYEQYF,TGTGCCTGGAATGGACAGGGACTTTCCTACGAGCAGTACTTC
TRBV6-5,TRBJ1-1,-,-,CASSYLEGGYTEAFF,TGTGCCAGCAGTTACTTGGAGGGCGGTTACACTGAAGCTTTCTTT
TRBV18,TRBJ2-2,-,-,CASSPSAVTGELFF,TGTGCCAGCTCACCCTCTGCGGTCACCGGGGAGCTGTTTTTT
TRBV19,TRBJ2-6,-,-,CASSIVISSGANVLTF,TGTGCCAGTAGTATAGTCATTAGTTCTGGGGCCAACGTCCTGACTTTC
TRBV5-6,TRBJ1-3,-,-,CASSLIGPGNTIYF,TGTGCCAGCAGCTTGATTGGGCCCGGAAACACCATATATTTT
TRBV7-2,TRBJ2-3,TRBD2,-,CASSLAHGRASDTQYF,TGTGCCAGCAGCTTAGCTCACGGGAGGGCCTCAGATACGCAGTATTTT
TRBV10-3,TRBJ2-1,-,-,CAISPREENEQFF,TGTGCCATCAGTCCCAGGGAGGAGAATGAGCAGTTCTTC
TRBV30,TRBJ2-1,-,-,CALVPDYLWRSYNEQFF,TGTGCCTTAGTTCCGGACTATCTTTGGAGGTCCTACAATGAGCAGTTCTTC
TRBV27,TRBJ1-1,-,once,CASSLGLRDTGAFF,TGTGCCAGCAGTTTGGGGCTCCGGGACACGGGAGCTTTCTTT
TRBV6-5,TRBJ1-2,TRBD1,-,CASSYAGTGGLYGYTF,TGTGCCAGCAGTTACGCGGGGACAGGGGGCTTGTATGGCTACACCTTC
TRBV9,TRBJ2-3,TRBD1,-,CASSWDRADTQYF,TGTGCCAGCAGTTGGGACAGGGCAGATACGCAGTATTTT
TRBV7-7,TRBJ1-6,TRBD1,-,CASSPLQGALPYNSPLHF,TGTGCTAGCAGCCCACTCCAGGGGGCGCTGCCCTATAATTCACCCCTCCACTTT
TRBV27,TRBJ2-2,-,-,CASKYRGPGVGGGANTGELFF,TGTGCCAGCAAGTACAGGGGGCCAGGGGTTGGCGGGGGGGCGAACACCGGGGAGCTGTTTTTT
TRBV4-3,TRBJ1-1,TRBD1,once,CASRRDTGVTEAFF,TGCGCCAGCAGGAGGGATACAGGGGTCACTGAAGCTTTCTTT
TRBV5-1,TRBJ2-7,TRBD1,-,CASSRTGEFKQYF,TGCGCCAGCAGCCGGACAGGGGAGTTCAAGCAGTACTTC
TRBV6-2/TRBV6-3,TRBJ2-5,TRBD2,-,CASSYPGLAGGKRQETQYF,TGTGCCAGCAGTTACCCCGGACTAGCGGGAGGCAAGAGACAAGAGACCCAGTACTTC
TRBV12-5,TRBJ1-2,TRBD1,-,CASGLAGQHPGYTF,TGTGCTAGTGGTTTGGCGGGACAGCATCCTGGCTACACCTTC
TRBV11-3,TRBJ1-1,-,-,CASSARRQNTEAFF,TGTGCCAGCAGCGCCCGCCGACAGAACACTGAAGCTTTCTTT
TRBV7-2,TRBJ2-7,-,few,CASTWDFSSYEQYF,TGTGCCAGCACCTGGGACTTTAGCTCCTACGAGCAGTACTTC
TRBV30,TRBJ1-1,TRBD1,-,CAWSKDRGSTEAFF,TGTGCCTGGAGTAAGGACAGGGGGAGTACTGAAGCTTTCTTT
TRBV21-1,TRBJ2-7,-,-,CASSKAGGRTECPYEQYF,TGTGCCAGCAGCAAAGCGGGGGGGCGGACAGAATGTCCCTACGAGCAGTACTTC
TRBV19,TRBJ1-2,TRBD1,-,CASSTGTGDNYGYTF,TGTGCCAGTAGTACCGGGACAGGGGATAACTATGGCTACACCTTC
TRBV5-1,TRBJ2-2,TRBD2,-,CASSLVSGLVTGELFF,TGCGCCAGCAGCTTGGTTAGCGGGTTGGTCACCGGGGAGCTGTTTTTT